The clone carrying this T cell receptor (beta chain) was picked up many times. Its antigen is not known. The data were obtained in a study of T cells in Graves' hyperthyroidism and ophthalmopathy. TCR beta CDR3 region amplification was performed from RNA transcripts. With the HTBI primer set, the TCR CDR3 went through a first round of RT-PCR. TCRdb re-analysed the multiplex PCR reads in MiXCR, keeping a single row per CDR3 protein. The sample has roughly 400,000 distinct CDR3 sequences, over 13% seen once. This CDR3 is built from 13 residues. V trimming: 8 bases; J trimming: 3 bases; junction bases outside the gene matches: 5. Germline CDR1 is SNHLY and CDR2 is FYNNEI. General study results and limits: Ophthalmopathy stood apart from stable hyperthyroidism in a 13 V-J model.

The chain is built from TRBV2 and TRBJ2-3; 7 bases line up with TRBD2. Sequencing input: blood. This TCR was recovered from a man in his forties or fifties with Graves' ophthalmopathy. The CDR3 region is CASHRGSTDTQYF. The CDR3 DNA reads as TGTGCCAGCCATCGCGGGAGTACAGATACGCAGTATTTT.